The 25 T cell receptor beta chains presented below share a single source sample, sequenced in a study of technical replicates of blood from a handful of donors. The assay was immunoSEQ multiplex PCR, and TCRdb's table has in-frame clones only and misses some. The sample yields more than 75,000 clones, 85% to 95% seen once. The specimen was T cells isolated from PBMCs. The source of these receptors is a human donor in good health.

The chain recombines TRBV4-2 with TRBJ2-1, with 9 bases fitting TRBD2. V gave up 4 bases and J gave up 6 bases; unmatched junction bases: 7. CDR3 length: 15 amino acids. Per germline, CDR1 LGHNA and CDR2 YNFKEQ. The CDR3 DNA reads as TGTGCCAGCAGCCCCTACGAGCGGGAGGCCAATGAGCAGTTCTTC. Protein product: CASSPYEREANEQFF.

This clone was found once. This chain uses TRBV11-3 with TRBJ2-5; D remains unclear. The CDR3 is 14 residues long. CDR1 is SGHNT, CDR2 YENEEA, per germline. The V and J ends lost 6 bases and 1 base respectively, with 12 bases between them. The CDR3 protein is CASRRYGSQETQYF. DNA of the CDR3: TGTGCCAGCAGACGTTACGGTAGCCAAGAGACCCAGTACTTC. The full variable domain, completed using reference TRBV11-3 and TRBJ2-5, is EAGVVQSPRYKIIEKKQPVAFWCNPISGHNTLYWYLQNLGQGPELLIRYENEEAVDDSQLPKDRFSAERLKGVDSTLKIQPAELGDSAVYLCASRRYGSQETQYFGPGTRLLVL.

The chain's CDR3 is CAWSGNRETEAFF. The DNA of the CDR3 is TGTGCCTGGAGTGGGAACAGGGAGACTGAAGCTTTCTTT. J is TRBJ1-1 and V is TRBV30, with D tentatively TRBD1 (6 bases). Germline CDR1 reads GTSNPN; CDR2 reads SVGIG (reference sequence). Trimming left V 1 base short and J 5 bases short, with 11 bases between. This CDR3 has 13 amino acids.

The chain joins TRBV5-1 to TRBJ2-2; 11 positions agree with TRBD1. CDR3 length: 15 amino acids. Germline V gives CDR1 SGHRS, CDR2 YFSETQ. With 4 bases clipped from V and 7 bases from J, the junction kept 6 bases outside the gene matches. The CDR3 DNA reads TGCGCCAGCAGCATCGGGACAGGGGGTAGCGGGGAGCTGTTTTTT. It specifies CASSIGTGGSGELFF.

In its sample, this clone was seen once. Compared with germline, one end of the junction differs, possibly owing to a read error. The rearrangement uses TRBV6-4 and TRBJ2-2, with D hard to call. The V gene's germline CDR1 is MRHNA and CDR2 SNTAGT. The CDR3 covers 15 residues. The CDR3 DNA is TGTGCCAGTAGTGACCGATTAGCGAACACCGGGGAGCTGTTTTTT. Its translation: CASSDRLANTGELFF.

This chain uses TRBV9 with TRBJ2-5, with TRBD2 identical over 9 bases. The CDR3 is 14 amino acids. In germline, CDR1 is SGDLS, CDR2 YYNGEE. V shed 3 bases, J shed 2 bases, and the junction held 2 bases outside the gene matches. DNA of the CDR3: TGTGCCAGCAGCGGTAGCGGGGGTCAAGAGACCCAGTACTTC. Translating it yields CASSGSGGQETQYF.

The rearrangement joins TRBV28 to TRBJ2-2; 14 bases fit TRBD2. Germline values: CDR1 MDHEN, CDR2 SYDVKM. V trimming: 3 bases; J trimming: 3 bases; junction bases outside the gene matches: 18. The CDR3 spans 22 residues. CDR3 sequence (DNA): TGTGCCAGCAGTTTTTGGAGGGAACCGGGACTAGCGGGAGAGAAAGACACCGGGGAGCTGTTTTTT. Amino acids: CASSFWREPGLAGEKDTGELFF.

V usage is TRBV19 and J usage is TRBJ1-1; possibly TRBD1 for D (5 bases). This CDR3 spans 16 amino acids. Germline values: CDR1 LNHDA, CDR2 SQIVND (reference sequence). The V gene lost 2 bases and the J gene lost 0 bases, with 13 bases spanning the gap. This chain's CDR3 is CASSIPGVYMNTEAFF. In DNA form, the CDR3 reads TGTGCCAGTAGTATACCGGGGGTCTACATGAACACTGAAGCTTTCTTT.

The chain couples TRBV5-1 to TRBJ1-4; possible D gene TRBD1, 5 bases. Trimming cost V 1 base and J 4 bases, with 8 bases left between them. CDR3 length: 14 residues. Germline-derived CDR1 and CDR2 are SGHRS and YFSETQ. CDR3 DNA sequence: TGCGCCAGCAGCTTGACAGGAGTTAATGAAAAACTGTTTTTT. Residues: CASSLTGVNEKLFF.

The rearrangement joins TRBV27 to TRBJ2-2, with 9 bases matching TRBD1. The CDR3 consists of 17 residues. The germline V gene encodes CDR1 MNHEY and CDR2 SMNVEV (reference sequence). The trim removed 4 bases at V and 0 bases at J, leaving 6 bases unmatched. The CDR3 coding sequence is TGTGCCAGCAGTTGGGGGACAGGGATTGCGAACACCGGGGAGCTGTTTTTT. Translated: CASSWGTGIANTGELFF.

V gene TRBV7-6 combines with J gene TRBJ1-1; no reliable D call. The CDR3 runs to 13 residues. Germline V CDR1 and CDR2: SGHVS, FNYEAQ. V was pared by 5 bases and J by 1 base, with 8 bases between. The CDR3 loop reads CASSPDKNTEAFF. In nucleotides, the CDR3 is TGTGCCAGCAGCCCTGACAAGAACACTGAAGCTTTCTTT.

This chain connects TRBV10-1 to TRBJ2-1; 7 nucleotides line up with TRBD2. V shed 3 bases and J 0 bases; nucleotides not matched to a gene: 2. The length of the CDR3 is 15 residues. Germline CDR1 reads WNHNN; CDR2 reads SYGVQD (reference sequence). The CDR3 DNA sequence: TGCGCCAGCAGTGACGGCGGGAGCTCCTACAATGAGCAGTTCTTC. Translating gives CASSDGGSSYNEQFF.

V usage is TRBV5-4 and J usage is TRBJ2-1; weak D call: TRBD1 (5 bases). The CDR3 loop spans 13 amino acids. Trimming cost V 4 bases and J 4 bases, with 9 bases left between them. Germline-derived CDR1 and CDR2 are SGHNT and YYREEE (reference sequence). The CDR3, as DNA: TGTGCCAGCAGCCCCAAGGGGTACAATGAGCAGTTCTTC. The encoded protein is CASSPKGYNEQFF.

The table lists this clone with a count of one. The chain employs TRBV28 and TRBJ2-7, with 7 bases that match TRBD2. The CDR3 has 17 residues. J gave up 3 bases and V 10 bases, and 21 bases lay outside the gene matches. In germline, CDR1 is MDHEN, CDR2 SYDVKM. CDR3 protein: CATTPPGGSLPFYEQYF. In DNA, the CDR3 is TGTGCCACCACCCCACCGGGCGGGAGCCTACCTTTCTACGAGCAGTACTTC.

The chain combines TRBV28 with TRBJ1-2; the D is unclear. V gave up 6 bases and J gave up 1 base, with 3 bases separating them. The CDR3 extends over 11 amino acids. Germline V lookup: CDR1 MDHEN, CDR2 SYDVKM. The CDR3 is CASSRNYGYTF. The CDR3 region has the DNA TGTGCCAGCAGCCGTAACTATGGCTACACCTTC.

The rearrangement links TRBV2 to TRBJ2-2; D possibly corresponds to TRBD1 (5 bases). This CDR3 is 18 amino acids long. V was cut by 6 bases and J by 2 bases, with 22 bases left in between. In germline, CDR1 is SNHLY, CDR2 FYNNEI. In nucleotides, the CDR3 is TGTGCCAGCAGGGGGCGAGACTCCGACCGACAAAACACCGGGGAGCTGTTTTTT. Its protein product is CASRGRDSDRQNTGELFF.

The J gene is TRBJ2-7, the V gene TRBV5-6; TRBD2 matches at 12 bases. Trimming at V came to 4 bases and at J to 0 bases, leaving 5 bases not matched to a gene. Germline values: CDR1 SGHDT, CDR2 YYEEEE. The length of the CDR3 is 16 residues. CDR3 bases: TGTGCCAGCAGCGTACTAGCGGGAGGCGACTCCTACGAGCAGTACTTC. Translating it yields CASSVLAGGDSYEQYF.

The chain employs TRBV28 and TRBJ2-3; perhaps TRBD1 as D (7 bases). The CDR3 has 15 amino acids. From germline, CDR1 is MDHEN and CDR2 SYDVKM. V lost 2 bases, J lost 6 bases, and 15 bases lay in between. DNA of the CDR3: TGTGCCAGCAGTTTAGGGGGCGGGACAGTGGATACGCAGTATTTT. This sequence encodes CASSLGGGTVDTQYF. Combining the CDR3 with reference TRBV28 and TRBJ2-3 gives the whole variable domain DVKVTQSSRYLVKRTGEKVFLECVQDMDHENMFWYRQDPGLGLRLIYFSYDVKMKEKGDIPEGYSVSREKKERFSLILESASTNQTSMYLCASSLGGGTVDTQYFGPGTRLTVL.

The V call is TRBV5-6, the J call TRBJ2-1; D is undetermined. The germline V gene encodes CDR1 SGHDT and CDR2 YYEEEE. The CDR3 spans 18 residues. Trimming left V 0 bases short and J 0 bases short, with 16 bases between. CDR3 loop: CASSLARGSTSSYNEQFF. In DNA form, the CDR3 reads TGTGCCAGCAGCTTGGCCAGAGGCAGCACAAGCTCCTACAATGAGCAGTTCTTC.

This chain links TRBV6-5 with TRBJ2-5, with TRBD2 as a possible D gene (5 bases). V was clipped by 3 bases and J by 5 bases, with 10 bases between them. This CDR3 region has 13 residues. Germline V gene lookup returns CDR1 MNHEY and CDR2 SVGAGI. The CDR3 reads CASSYADWETQYF. In DNA, the CDR3 is TGTGCCAGCAGTTATGCGGACTGGGAGACCCAGTACTTC.

This clone turned up a few times. This chain connects TRBV30 to TRBJ1-1; D ambiguous. The germline gives CDR1 GTSNPN, CDR2 SVGIG (reference sequence). V dropped 6 bases and J dropped 6 bases, with 8 bases sitting between them. The CDR3 contains 10 residues. The CDR3 DNA is TGTGCCTGCAGGTCCGCTGAAGCTTTCTTT. This encodes CACRSAEAFF.

For the CDR3, the DNA is TGTGCCAGCAGTCAAGAGGCCACAGGGTCCCCCTACGAGCAGTACTTC. Its translation: CASSQEATGSPYEQYF. The chain links TRBV7-9 to TRBJ2-7, with D tentatively TRBD1 (6 bases). Germline V gene lookup returns CDR1 SEHNR and CDR2 FQNEAQ (reference sequence). V lost 6 bases to trimming and J lost 2 bases, with 20 bases between them. The CDR3 runs to 16 residues. The entire variable domain, with the rest obtained from reference TRBV7-9 and TRBJ2-7, is as follows: DTGVSQNPRHKITKRGQNVTFRCDPISEHNRLYWYRQTLGQGPEFLTYFQNEAQLEKSRLLSDRFSAERPKGSFSTLEIQRTEQGDSAMYLCASSQEATGSPYEQYFGPGTRLTVT.

The chain uses TRBV4-1 and TRBJ1-2; 9 bases align to TRBD1. J lost 7 bases, V lost 2 bases, and 5 bases had no gene match. The germline V gene has CDR1 MGHRA and CDR2 YSYEKL. This CDR3 contains 14 residues. CDR3 sequence (DNA): TGCGCCAGCAGCCAACCGGACAGGGGAGGTGGCTACACCTTC. Translation gives CASSQPDRGGGYTF.

The chain couples TRBV7-2 to TRBJ2-1; 7 nucleotides agree with TRBD2. The CDR3 is 15 amino acids. The ends lost 3 bases at V and 5 bases at J; junction bases unmatched: 7. The V gene's germline CDR1 is SGHTA and CDR2 FQGNSA. The CDR3 nucleotides are TGTGCCAGCAGCTTCGGGGGGTTCGCCAACAATGAGCAGTTCTTC. It yields the protein CASSFGGFANNEQFF.

The chain carries TRBV7-8 and TRBJ2-7; 11 nucleotides align to TRBD2. V was clipped by 5 bases and J by 12 bases; unmatched bases: 15. Looked up from germline, CDR1 is SGHVS and CDR2 is FQNEAQ. The CDR3 runs to 15 residues. The CDR3: CASSRGLAGTLRRYF. The CDR3 bases are TGTGCCAGCAGCCGAGGACTAGCGGGTACCCTTAGGCGGTACTTC.